Listed below are T cell receptor beta chains from one sample, sequenced in a study of T cell repertoires in cytomegalovirus infection. Each CDR3 protein gets one entry after TCRdb re-called the reads with MiXCR. The repertoire includes about 740,000 distinct CDR3 sequences, 35% of them detected once, and roughly 2.9% sits in the top ten. The sequenced sample was PBMCs. These receptors were obtained from a human donor in good health (CMV status not recorded). Some clones in this sample may be carry-over from other donors' samples. Each CDR3 is given with its conserved first and last residue. The D gene is left open where the match is weak. Not every row has a clone size; where given, it reads once, few, many or a size class.

>few|TRBD2|TRBJ2-1|TRBV28
TGTGCCAGCTTACGAAGCGGGAGCTACAATGAGCAGTTCTTC
CASLRSGSYNEQFF
>few|NA|TRBJ1-6|TRBV7-8
TGTGCCAGCAGTGCCACAGGTTGGAACTCACCCCTCCACTTT
CASSATGWNSPLHF
>few|TRBD1|TRBJ1-2|TRBV18
TGTGCCAGCTCACCACCGCGGGACAGCTATGGCTACACCTTC
CASSPPRDSYGYTF
>NA|TRBD2|TRBJ2-1|TRBV19
TGTGCCAGTAGTATTCCGACTAGCGGGGCCTACAATGAGCAGTTCTTC
CASSIPTSGAYNEQFF
>many|NA|TRBJ1-1|TRBV12-3/TRBV12-4
TGTGCCAGCAGTTTTGGGTCAGGGGTTAACACTGAAGCTTTCTTT
CASSFGSGVNTEAFF
>NA|TRBD1|TRBJ2-5|TRBV7-6
TGTGCCAGCAGCCTAACGGACAGGGGTTTATCGGCCCAGTACTTC
CASSLTDRGLSAQYF
>few|NA|TRBJ1-1|TRBV28
TGTGCCAGCAGTTCCCCCGGGCAGAGCACTGAAGCTTTCTTT
CASSSPGQSTEAFF
>few|TRBD1|TRBJ2-7|TRBV4-2
TGTGCCAGCAGCCAACAAGGACAGGTCTACGAGCAGTACTTC
CASSQQGQVYEQYF
>NA|TRBD2|TRBJ2-7|TRBV6-6
TGTGCCAGCACCCCACAGGGAGCGGGGGCCTACGAGCAGTACTTC
CASTPQGAGAYEQYF
>NA|NA|TRBJ1-2|TRBV6-6
TGTGCCAGCAGTTACGGCGGTGAGAGTGGCTACACCTTC
CASSYGGESGYTF
>few|TRBD2|TRBJ2-2|TRBV10-2
TGCGCCAGCAGGGGAGGTCCTAGCGGGAGGATTGGCACCGGGGAGCTGTTTTTT
CASRGGPSGRIGTGELFF
>many|NA|TRBJ2-7|TRBV7-9
TGTGCCAGCAGCTCAGACCGGGAGCAGTACTTC
CASSSDREQYF
>NA|NA|TRBJ1-1|TRBV20-1
TGCAGTGCTAGAGATGGAGGTAGCGTAATACCTGAAGCTTTCTTT
CSARDGGSVIPEAFF
>few|NA|TRBJ1-2|TRBV19
TGTGCCAGTAGTGCCTGGGAGAGGGAGATCGGCTATGGCTACACCTTC
CASSAWEREIGYGYTF
>NA|NA|TRBJ1-2|TRBV7-8
TGTGCCAGCAGCTTAGTTGGCGGCCAAGCTAACTATGGCTACACCTTC
CASSLVGGQANYGYTF
>NA|NA|TRBJ2-1|TRBV25-1
TGTGCCAGCAGTTCCTTACTAAAAAACAATGAGCAGTTCTTC
CASSSLLKNNEQFF
>NA|NA|TRBJ1-2|TRBV7-2
TGTGCCAGCAGCTTCCCAGGGTGGTACTATGGCTACACCTTC
CASSFPGWYYGYTF
>NA|TRBD1|TRBJ2-3|TRBV7-9
TGTGCCAGCAGCTCCCGGACAGGGGTCCAGGCAGATACGCAGTATTTT
CASSSRTGVQADTQYF
>NA|NA|TRBJ2-7|TRBV4-2
TGTGCCAGCAGCCCCAGTCCCAAAGGCAACTACGAGCAGTACTTC
CASSPSPKGNYEQYF
>NA|NA|TRBJ1-1|TRBV28
TGTGCCAGCAGTTTCAGTCATCAGGGGAACACTGAAGCTTTCTTT
CASSFSHQGNTEAFF
>NA|TRBD1|TRBJ1-2|TRBV4-1
TGCGCCAGCAGCCAAGGGGGACAGATTAACTATGGCTACACCTTC
CASSQGGQINYGYTF
>NA|NA|TRBJ2-7|TRBV6-8
TGTGCCAGCAGCCTCCACCAGATGGGTTACGAGCAGTACTTC
CASSLHQMGYEQYF
>once|NA|TRBJ1-2|TRBV18
TGTGCCAGCTCACCCCGACAGCCCTCTAACTATGGCTACACCTTC
CASSPRQPSNYGYTF
>NA|NA|TRBJ1-1|TRBV11-2
TGTGCCAGCAGCTTAGATCAGGGTTGGTACACTGAAGCTTTCTTT
CASSLDQGWYTEAFF
>few|TRBD1|TRBJ1-2|TRBV10-3
TGTGCCATCAGACTCTCTACAGGGGGAAACTATGGCTACACCTTC
CAIRLSTGGNYGYTF
>few|NA|TRBJ1-6|TRBV6-1
TGTGCCAGCAGCGAGGAAGTCAAGGATTCACCCCTCCACTTT
CASSEEVKDSPLHF
>few|NA|TRBJ2-6|TRBV6-1
TGTGCCAGCAGTGGGTCCAACATAGACAGCTCTGGGGCCAACGTCCTGACTTTC
CASSGSNIDSSGANVLTF
>many|NA|TRBJ1-5|TRBV7-8
TGTGCCAGCAGCTTAGCTAAGAATCAGCCCCAGCATTTT
CASSLAKNQPQHF
>few|TRBD2|TRBJ2-5|TRBV4-2
TGTGCCAGCAGCCAGCCCCTAGCGGGAGAAGAGACCCAGTACTTC
CASSQPLAGEETQYF
>NA|TRBD1|TRBJ1-1|TRBV7-2
TGTGCCAGCAGCTTAGGACCTCACAGGGGAGAAGCTTTCTTT
CASSLGPHRGEAFF
>many|TRBD1|TRBJ2-7|TRBV6-1
TGTGCCAGCCGAACCCGGGACAGGGTTCTCTACGAGCAGTACTTC
CASRTRDRVLYEQYF
>NA|NA|TRBJ2-2|TRBV12-3/TRBV12-4
TGTGCCAGCAGTTTAGCGACGACTAGTACTATCGGGGAGCTGTTTTTT
CASSLATTSTIGELFF
>many|NA|TRBJ2-2|TRBV28
TGTGCCAGCAGAGAAGCGGGCCGAGACACCGGGGAGCTGTTTTTT
CASREAGRDTGELFF
>NA|NA|TRBJ2-1|TRBV7-9
TGTGCCAGCAGCTCCCCCATCGATTATAGCTCCTACAATGAGCAGTTCTTC
CASSSPIDYSSYNEQFF
>NA|TRBD1|TRBJ2-3|TRBV3-1
TGTGCCAGCAGTACCGGACAGGGGGAAACAGATACGCAGTATTTT
CASSTGQGETDTQYF
>NA|NA|TRBJ1-1|TRBV24-1
TGTGCCACCAGTGACCCAACATCCCAAACCTGGGGAGCTTTCTTT
CATSDPTSQTWGAFF
>many|NA|TRBJ1-5|TRBV7-2
TGTGCCAGCAGCTTAGCGCATGAGGGGAGCAATCAGCCCCAGCATTTT
CASSLAHEGSNQPQHF
>NA|TRBD1|TRBJ1-5|TRBV5-1
TGCGCCAGCAGCTTGGCAGGGGGCTCTCAGCCCCAGCATTTT
CASSLAGGSQPQHF
>NA|NA|TRBJ1-4|TRBV6-1
TGTGCCAGCACACAGTCCGCAACTAATGAAAAACTGTTTTTT
CASTQSATNEKLFF
>few|NA|TRBJ2-7|TRBV7-2
TGTGCCAGCAGCTTAGGAGGCTGGAAGAGCTCCTACGAGCAGTACTTC
CASSLGGWKSSYEQYF
>NA|TRBD2|TRBJ2-1|TRBV7-9
TGTGCCAACAGCCCCGCCACAACTAGCGGGAGAGAGCAGTTCTTC
CANSPATTSGREQFF
>many|NA|TRBJ1-1|TRBV20-1
TGCAGTGCTATAACCTCCGACAGGTGGAATTTT
CSAITSDRWNF
>few|NA|TRBJ1-5|TRBV28
TGTGCCAGCAGTTTTCGGGTCCTCAATCAGCCCCAGCATTTT
CASSFRVLNQPQHF
>NA|NA|TRBJ1-5|TRBV4-1
TGCGCCAGCAGCCAAGTCCTACAGGGACCGGGGAGCAATCAGCCCCAGCATTTT
CASSQVLQGPGSNQPQHF
>many|NA|TRBJ1-4|TRBV7-6
TGTGCCAGCAGCTCCCAATCGAGTACGAGGGCCCCACTGTTTTTT
CASSSQSSTRAPLFF
>NA|NA|TRBJ2-3|TRBV7-9
TGTGCCAGCACCTTGCAAGGGATATATTCAGATACGCCGTATTTT
CASTLQGIYSDTPYF
>NA|TRBD2|TRBJ2-4|TRBV4-2
TGTGCCAGCAGCCTCTTAAGAGCGGGAGTTGAGGTCGGGGGGTCCAAAAACATTCAGTACTTC
CASSLLRAGVEVGGSKNIQYF
>few|NA|TRBJ1-1|TRBV19
TGTGCCAGTAGTATAGATCGCGGGGGTGAAGCTTTCTTT
CASSIDRGGEAFF
>NA|NA|TRBJ2-7|TRBV9
TGTGCCAGCAGCGTAGGGCCCAAAAAGTTCTACGAGCAGTACTTC
CASSVGPKKFYEQYF